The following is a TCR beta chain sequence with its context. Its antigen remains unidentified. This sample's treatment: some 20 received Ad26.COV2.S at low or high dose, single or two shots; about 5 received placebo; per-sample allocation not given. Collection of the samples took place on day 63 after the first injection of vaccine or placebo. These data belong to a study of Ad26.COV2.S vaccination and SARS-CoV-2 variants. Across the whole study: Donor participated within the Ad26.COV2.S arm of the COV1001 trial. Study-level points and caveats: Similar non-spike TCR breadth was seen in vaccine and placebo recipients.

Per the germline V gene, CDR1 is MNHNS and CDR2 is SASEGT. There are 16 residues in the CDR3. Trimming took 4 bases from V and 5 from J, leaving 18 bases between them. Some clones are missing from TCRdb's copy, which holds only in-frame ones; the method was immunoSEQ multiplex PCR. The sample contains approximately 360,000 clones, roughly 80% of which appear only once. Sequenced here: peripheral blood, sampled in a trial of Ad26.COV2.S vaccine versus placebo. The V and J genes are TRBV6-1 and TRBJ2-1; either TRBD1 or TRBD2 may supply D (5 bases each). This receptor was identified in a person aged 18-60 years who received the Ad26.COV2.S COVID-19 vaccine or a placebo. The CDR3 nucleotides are TGTGCCAGCAGTGGGGACCCCTCGGTATTGAACAATGAGCAGTTCTTC. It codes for CASSGDPSVLNNEQFF.